The sequence of this T cell receptor (beta chain) was determined in a study of cytomegalovirus exposure and HLA in healthy donors (dated by TCRdb to about 2017). Notes on the research overall: In an earlier analysis of some 550 of the donors, around 290 Gb of sequence data and 117 million unique TCR beta sequences from about 190 million T cells were reported. Of the roughly 400 genotyped donors, around 81% fell in the genetic ancestry cluster associated with self-reported Caucasian donors. High-throughput TCR immunosequencing, statistical association of individual TCRs with disease status, and machine learning were combined to predict cytomegalovirus infection status. The number of donors typed differed by locus, with roughly 629-640 for A, B, C, DRB1 and DQB1, about 500 for DQA1, 600 to 610 for DPA1, and about 450 for DPB1. Genome-wide SNP genotypes for about 65% of the 666 donors were used in a later genetic analysis, which treated that subset as a discovery cohort. In a later analysis, previously published TCR beta repertoires from hundreds of donors were re-analyzed and high-resolution HLA genotyping was added so that TCR occurrence patterns could be studied. Roughly 300 gigabases of sequencing data and roughly 90 million unique TCR sequences were included in an early release covering roughly 600 HLA-typed donors. HLA typing included class I and class II loci at four-digit resolution. Rather than drawing on any new phenotypic data, the later analysis identified candidate immune exposures from TCR beta sequences and the way those sequences occurred across donors. Every repertoire in the discovery cohort had been generated on one and the same sequencing platform. The study profiled the T cell repertoires of hundreds of subjects by immunosequencing and related them to cytomegalovirus serostatus. Across some 400 genotyped donors of the cohort, an average of about 240,000 unique TCR beta nucleotide sequences per donor were sequenced, and roughly 20% of those sequences were non-productive. Roughly 5 DR-DQ haplotypes were handled as single units for association and clustering, since linkage in the cohort was strong. In an earlier analysis of a few hundred of the donors, high-throughput TCR beta sequencing was used to judge whether each TCR beta V gene segment behaved as functional or pseudogenic. Along with the 666-subject first cohort, a separate validation cohort of over 90 different subjects was used. Donor age, sex, ethnicity and CMV serostatus were compiled together with the repertoire data. The study was designed to test whether signatures of past pathogen exposure could be identified by cataloging public T cell receptors.

Cut back by 2 bases and 0 bases, the V and J ends lie 11 bases apart. There are 16 amino acids in the CDR3, from cysteine to phenylalanine inclusive. Just the 48-base CDR3 DNA is kept, in frame starting at base 1. From the germline V gene, CDR1 is MDHEN and CDR2 is SYDVKM. The cohort consisted of hundreds of healthy bone marrow donors. Cohort members were all nominally healthy when sampled, although unrecorded immune exposures were likely present. The donor tested CMV seropositive and was one of the 289 seropositive cohort members. A peripheral blood sample was provided by each donor, and peripheral blood mononuclear cells were used for TCR beta sequencing. Genomic DNA extraction from the blood cell samples was performed with the Qiagen DNeasy Blood Extraction Kit. Libraries came from the immunoSEQ multiplex PCR assay. A mixture of 60 forward primers for TCR Vbeta segments and 13 reverse primers for TCR Jbeta segments was used in the multiplex PCR. A multiplex PCR assay on genomic DNA amplified the CDR3 region of rearranged TCR beta genes. The amplified TCR beta libraries were sequenced on the Illumina HiSeq System as 87-base-pair reads. Concerning the study's data processing: In a later analysis, tens of millions of unique TCR beta chains were counted across the roughly 700 repertoires, and about 9.9 million of these chains were shared by at least two donors. Raw reads were error-corrected and collapsed into unique sequences by a nearest-neighbor algorithm in which closely related sequences were merged to remove PCR and sequencing errors. Alignment of CDR3 sequences to IMGT reference sequences was used to assign V, D and J gene segments. Each retained sequence needed at least a six-nucleotide match to both a V gene segment and a J gene segment. Rearrangements were classified as productive when the CDR3 lacked stop codons and remained in frame with V and J, and all other rearrangements were classified as non-productive. Following IMGT convention, CDR3 was defined as the stretch from the second conserved V-encoded cysteine to the conserved J-encoded phenylalanine. In an earlier analysis of approximately 590 of the donors, sequences lacking an unambiguous match to a single V gene segment were excluded. In an earlier analysis of more than 500 of the donors, a V segment was called functional when productive rearrangements were above 56.7%, and segregating when the standard deviation between donors exceeded 5%. A statistical classification framework was built to diagnose cytomegalovirus status from the catalog of TCR beta chain sequences. In a later analysis, TCR nucleotide sequences were compared against IMGT/GENE-DB human TR gene sequences so that V and J genes could be assigned. A later analysis assigned CDR3 sequences and most-parsimonious VDJ recombination scenarios with the TCRdist pipeline. In a later analysis, each TCR beta chain was defined by its CDR3 amino acid sequence together with its V-gene family, and reads lacking a unique V-gene family were excluded. To address suspected cross-contamination and a sequencing artifact, a later analysis removed several hundred highly shared, low-generation-probability nucleotide sequences. A later analysis calculated a clonal expansion index for each public chain from normalized within-repertoire ranks of inferred template counts. Generation probabilities in a later analysis came from a VDJ recombination model fitted to out-of-frame rearrangements, and those results were checked against IGoR. Hypergeometric tests were used in a later analysis to score TCR-TCR, TCR-HLA and TCR-CMV co-occurrence, with a repertoire-size bias correction applied to the TCR pairs. A later analysis estimated false discovery rates by permuting HLA or CMV assignments 20 times. In a later analysis, co-occurring TCRs were grouped with DBSCAN, and TCRdist sequence similarity was added when clustering was performed within HLA-allele-positive subsets. Co-occurrence clustering excluded repertoires with fewer than 30,000 or more than 120,000 public chains, plus five with anomalous nucleotide sharing. The table comes from immuneACCESS by way of TCRdb, which keeps in-frame sequences with V and J called. Part of the clones is missing from these tables; in studies checked, under half for an unresolved V gene and the rest for unknown reasons. The V and J calls and clone size come from that table; D and trimming were worked out from the DNA. The sample has 90,000 or so clones on record, roughly 74% of them singletons. Clones ranked in the top ten supply more than 15% of the sample.

Summary of the overall study and its limitations: The sequencing pipeline was judged likely to have produced a cluster of highly shared sequence variants as a technical artifact. V-gene and J-gene trimming of TCR beta chains was associated with a missense DCLRE1C variant in a later genetic analysis, and the association was replicated in an independent cohort. Presence/absence analyses assumed roughly uniform sequencing depth across donors, an assumption that may not hold. When HLA alleles, especially DR and DQ, strongly co-occurred, TCR associations were difficult to assign to individual alleles. The only immune exposure information available for the cohort was CMV serostatus. This cohort had only TCR beta chains sequenced, and the lack of alpha or paired-chain data limited which features could be detected. In a later analysis, the rate of TCR association differed among HLA loci, with DRB1 alleles having the most associated TCRs and HLA-C alleles having the fewest. In vitro tests confirmed that three of the cytomegalovirus-associated TCR beta chains recognize cytomegalovirus antigens. In the study, around 150 TCR beta chains were listed as associated with cytomegalovirus. A later analysis reported that several top co-occurrence clusters appeared linked to parvovirus B19, influenza, CMV and Epstein-Barr virus. A later analysis found that most CMV-associated TCR beta chains appeared HLA-restricted, with HLA associations seemingly driven largely by CMV exposure. The 87-base-pair reads could not distinguish some IMGT-functional V segments, including TRBV6-2 and TRBV6-3, so those segments were excluded. Over 15 rarely observed V segments, including chromosome 9 orphons, were excluded from the earlier analysis of approximately 600 of the donors because counts were too low. The classifier was reported to diagnose cytomegalovirus status with high specificity and sensitivity in both the original cohort and the validation cohort. It was suggested by the authors that the approach could potentially be generalized to other disease states and immunological phenotypes. In an earlier analysis of a few hundred of the donors, most TCR beta V segments were observed in productive rearrangements about 87% or about 30% of the time, broadly matching IMGT annotations. A further reported finding was that TCR beta sequences accurately predicted the HLA-A and HLA-B alleles for most subjects in the first cohort. Compared with equally common non-associated chains, HLA-associated TCR beta chains in a later analysis were more clonally expanded and had lower generation probabilities. Compared with the approximately 670-donor mean, donors in an Asian-associated ancestry cluster had fewer N-insertions in productive TCRs, according to a later genetic analysis. While some public TCRs were present in many individuals, most TCR sequences turned up only very rarely across donors. Specific HLA alleles were associated with 18,000 or so TCR beta sequences at a false discovery rate of 0.05 in a later analysis. Because HLA typing was missing for some donors at each locus, association tests included only the typed subset. Linkage disequilibrium might explain the correlated functional status among segregating V segments, but an unknown experimental factor could not be excluded.

As concerns this clone: Its antigen specificity is not known. Base-call qualities are not available, and no considerably larger clone is one nucleotide away.

Recombination linked TRBV28 to TRBJ1-5, with the D gene uncertain. The source is a woman younger than 30 in good health and CMV-seropositive. What was sequenced was PBMCs. CDR3 reads: CASSLERHYSNQPQHF. The sequenced DNA: TGTGCCAGCAGTTTAGAGCGTCACTATAGCAATCAGCCCCAGCATTTT.